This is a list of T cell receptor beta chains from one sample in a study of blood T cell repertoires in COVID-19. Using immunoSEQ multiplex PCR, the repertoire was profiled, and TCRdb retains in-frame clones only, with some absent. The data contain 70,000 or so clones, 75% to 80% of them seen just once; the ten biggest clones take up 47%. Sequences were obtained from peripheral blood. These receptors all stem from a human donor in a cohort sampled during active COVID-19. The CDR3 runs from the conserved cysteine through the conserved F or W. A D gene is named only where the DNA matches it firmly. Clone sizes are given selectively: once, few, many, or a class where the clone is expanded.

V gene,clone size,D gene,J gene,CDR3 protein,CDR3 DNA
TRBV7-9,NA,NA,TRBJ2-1,CASTPSASSYNEQFF,TGTGCCAGCACCCCTTCGGCTAGCTCCTACAATGAGCAGTTCTTC
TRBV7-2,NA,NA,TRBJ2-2,CASSLPGQGAGELFF,TGTGCCAGCAGCTTACCTGGCCAGGGCGCCGGGGAGCTGTTTTTT
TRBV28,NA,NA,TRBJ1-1,CASSQGTQGVQAFF,TGTGCCAGCAGCCAAGGGACACAAGGTGTCCAAGCTTTCTTT
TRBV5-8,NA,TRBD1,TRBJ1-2,CASSSGQGYYGYTF,TGTGCCAGCAGCTCAGGACAGGGCTACTATGGCTACACCTTC
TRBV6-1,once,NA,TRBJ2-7,CASSEDSVYEQYF,TGTGCCAGCAGTGAAGACAGTGTCTACGAGCAGTACTTC
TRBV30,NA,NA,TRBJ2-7,CAWDAQNYEQYF,TGTGCCTGGGACGCACAGAACTACGAGCAGTACTTC
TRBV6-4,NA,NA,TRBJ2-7,CASSEDEGAYEQYF,TGTGCCAGCAGTGAAGACGAGGGAGCCTACGAGCAGTACTTC
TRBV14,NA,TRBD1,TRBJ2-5,CASTTSGQGYETQYF,TGTGCCAGCACCACATCAGGACAGGGATACGAGACCCAGTACTTC
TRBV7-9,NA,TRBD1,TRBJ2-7,CASSSTGGYEQYF,TGTGCCAGCAGCTCGACAGGGGGCTACGAGCAGTACTTC
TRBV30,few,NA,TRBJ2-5,CAWSGSWGQRETQYF,TGTGCCTGGAGTGGTTCTTGGGGACAAAGAGAGACCCAGTACTTC